These 13 T cell receptor beta chains share one sample of origin, sequenced in a study of CD8+CD57+ T cells in acquired aplastic anemia. Genomic DNA, the template, was used for profiling of the TCR beta VDJ and CDR3. TCRdb redid the calling of the reads with MiXCR, one entry per CDR3 protein. The top ten clones hold about 2.9% of a sample with 150,000 to 200,000 distinct CDR3 sequences, under 55% of them seen once. The sequenced material came from sorted CD4+, CD8+, or CD8+CD57+ T cells (not recorded which) from PBMCs. The source is a human donor in good health.

This clonotype came up many times. The chain recombines TRBV6-1 with TRBJ1-1; D is uncertain. The germline V gene has CDR1 MNHNS and CDR2 SASEGT. V lost 7 bases to trimming and J lost 6 bases, with 12 bases between them. The CDR3 extends over 12 amino acids. This CDR3 reads CASTLGSAEAFF. In nucleotides, the CDR3 is TGTGCCAGCACCCTAGGGTCGGCTGAAGCTTTCTTT.

The rearrangement links TRBV25-1 to TRBJ2-7; possible D gene TRBD2, 6 bases. Trimming stripped 4 bases from V and 4 bases from J, with 26 bases between. Germline loops: CDR1 MGHDK, CDR2 SYGVNS. This CDR3 is 18 amino acids long. CDR3: CASSATRPGLKDPYEQYF. DNA of the CDR3: TGTGCCAGCAGTGCTACGAGACCGGGACTCAAAGACCCATACGAGCAGTACTTC.

This clonotype was detected once. The gene calls are TRBV5-8 and TRBJ2-3; D gene ambiguous. CDR3 length: 14 amino acids. Trimming took 0 bases from V and 6 from J, leaving 11 bases between them. Germline-derived CDR1 and CDR2 are SGHTS and YDEGEE. In nucleotides, the CDR3 is TGTGCCAGCAGCTTGGCCACGGTTTCGGATACGCAGTATTTT. Its protein is CASSLATVSDTQYF.

This clonotype has a count of ten or more. The chain uses TRBV5-1 and TRBJ2-7; D gene unclear. This CDR3 contains 14 residues. V was clipped by 3 bases and J by 5 bases, with 15 bases between them. Germline lookup yields CDR1 SGHRS and CDR2 YFSETQ. In DNA, the CDR3 is TGCGCCAGCAGCTCGAACGATGGACGCGACGAGCAGTACTTC. It codes for CASSSNDGRDEQYF. The variable domain in full, completed from reference TRBV5-1 and TRBJ2-7, reads KAGVTQTPRYLIKTRGQQVTLSCSPISGHRSVSWYQQTPGQGLQFLFEYFSETQRNKGNFPGRFSGRQFSNSRSEMNVSTLELGDSALYLCASSSNDGRDEQYFGPGTRLTVT.

This clonotype has a count of ten or more. This chain uses TRBV5-6 with TRBJ1-6; 8 bases match TRBD1. This CDR3 has 17 amino acids. With V trimmed by 4 bases and J by 4 bases, 10 bases remained unmatched. CDR1 is SGHDT, CDR2 YYEEEE, per germline. This CDR3 is CASSLRWTGPYNSPLHF. In nucleotides, the CDR3 is TGTGCCAGCAGCCTGCGTTGGACAGGGCCATATAATTCACCCCTCCACTTT.

To note about this clonotype: The junction differs from germline at one of its ends, possibly a read error. The rearrangement joins TRBV10-3 to TRBJ1-1; TRBD1 is a possible D gene (5 bases). Germline V gene sequence: CDR1 ENHRY, CDR2 SYGVKD. This CDR3 has 15 residues. In nucleotides, the CDR3 is TGTGCCATCAGTGAGAATGAGGAGGGGACCACTGAAGTTTTCTTT. Its protein product is CAISENEEGTTEVFF.

This clonotype has more than one count but fewer than ten. Being one base from a much bigger clone, this may be a read error. This chain joins TRBV7-2 and TRBJ1-4; no reliable D call. The CDR3 extends over 13 amino acids. In germline, CDR1 is SGHTA, CDR2 FQGNSA. CDR3: CASSFGSNGKLFF. The CDR3 DNA is TGTGCCAGCAGCTTCGGCAGCAATGGAAAACTGTTTTTT.

This clonotype has at least ten counts. The chain recombines TRBV12-3 or TRBV12-4 with TRBJ1-1; D may be TRBD1 (6 bases). V was clipped by 6 bases and J by 1 base, with 9 bases between them. The CDR3 loop spans 13 amino acids. The CDR3 DNA sequence: TGTGCCAGCAGGTCACAGGGGAACACTGAAGCTTTCTTT. Its translation: CASRSQGNTEAFF.

This clonotype was counted at least ten times. The rearrangement links TRBV7-6 to TRBJ2-5; 16 bases match TRBD2. The CDR3 runs to 18 residues. The V and J ends lost 0 bases and 3 bases, in that order; junction bases with no gene match: 4. Per germline, CDR1 SGHVS and CDR2 FNYEAQ. Here the CDR3 reads CASSLAGLAGGRKETQYF. The CDR3 nucleotides read TGTGCCAGCAGCTTAGCGGGACTAGCGGGAGGGAGGAAAGAGACCCAGTACTTC.

A remark on this clonotype: Since a much larger clone is just one base distant, this may be a read error. The chain recombines TRBV11-2 with TRBJ2-7; tentatively, D is TRBD1 or TRBD2 (5 bases each). Germline V CDR1 and CDR2: SGHAT, FQNNGV. The CDR3 contains 15 residues. The CDR3 loop reads CASRKPGRLAYGQYF. In DNA form, the CDR3 reads TGTGCCAGCAGAAAGCCGGGACGGCTAGCCTACGGGCAGTACTTC.

This clonotype was found many times. CDR3: CASSSRLAGNEQFF. The CDR3, as DNA: TGCGCCAGCAGCTCTCGACTAGCGGGTAATGAGCAGTTCTTC. The chain carries TRBV5-1 and TRBJ2-1; 10 nucleotides agree with TRBD2. The junction had 4 bases not matched to a gene; V was cut back by 3 bases and J by 7 bases. Germline-derived CDR1 and CDR2 are SGHRS and YFSETQ. The CDR3 loop spans 14 amino acids.

This chain uses TRBV20-1 with TRBJ2-7; TRBD1 agrees at 7 bases. There are 15 residues in the CDR3. Germline V gene lookup returns CDR1 DFQATT and CDR2 SNEGSKA (reference sequence). V was pared by 4 bases and J by 2 bases, with 11 bases of the junction left unmatched. The DNA of the CDR3 is TGCAGTGCTAAATCGCACCGGGACAGCACCTACGAGCAGTACTTC. It yields the protein CSAKSHRDSTYEQYF.

The rearrangement links TRBV2 to TRBJ2-7, with D unresolved. Germline V gene sequence: CDR1 SNHLY, CDR2 FYNNEI. The CDR3 is made up of 14 amino acids. V dropped 6 bases and J dropped 2 bases, with 14 bases sitting between them. As DNA, the CDR3 is TGTGCCAGCAGGGAGTCAACTACAACCTACGAGCAGTACTTC. It translates to CASRESTTTYEQYF.